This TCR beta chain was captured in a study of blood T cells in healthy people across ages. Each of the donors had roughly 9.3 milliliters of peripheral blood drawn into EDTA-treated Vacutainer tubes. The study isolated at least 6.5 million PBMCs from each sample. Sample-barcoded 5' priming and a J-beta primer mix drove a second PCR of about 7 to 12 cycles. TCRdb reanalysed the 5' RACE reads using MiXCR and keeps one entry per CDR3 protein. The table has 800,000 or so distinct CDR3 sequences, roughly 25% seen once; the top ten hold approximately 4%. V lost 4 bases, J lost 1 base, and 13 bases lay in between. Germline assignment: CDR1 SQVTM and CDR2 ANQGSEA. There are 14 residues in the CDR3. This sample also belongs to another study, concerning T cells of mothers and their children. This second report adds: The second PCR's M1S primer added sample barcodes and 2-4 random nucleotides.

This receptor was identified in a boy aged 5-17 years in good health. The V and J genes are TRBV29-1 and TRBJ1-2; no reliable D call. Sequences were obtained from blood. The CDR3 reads CSVARSGYNYGYTF. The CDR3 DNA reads TGCAGCGTTGCTCGATCCGGATATAACTATGGCTACACCTTC. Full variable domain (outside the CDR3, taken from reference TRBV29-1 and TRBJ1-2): SAVISQKPSRDICQRGTSLTIQCQVDSQVTMMFWYRQQPGQSLTLIATANQGSEATYESGFVIDKFPISRPNLTFSTLTVSNMSPEDSSIYLCSVARSGYNYGYTFGSGTRLTVV.